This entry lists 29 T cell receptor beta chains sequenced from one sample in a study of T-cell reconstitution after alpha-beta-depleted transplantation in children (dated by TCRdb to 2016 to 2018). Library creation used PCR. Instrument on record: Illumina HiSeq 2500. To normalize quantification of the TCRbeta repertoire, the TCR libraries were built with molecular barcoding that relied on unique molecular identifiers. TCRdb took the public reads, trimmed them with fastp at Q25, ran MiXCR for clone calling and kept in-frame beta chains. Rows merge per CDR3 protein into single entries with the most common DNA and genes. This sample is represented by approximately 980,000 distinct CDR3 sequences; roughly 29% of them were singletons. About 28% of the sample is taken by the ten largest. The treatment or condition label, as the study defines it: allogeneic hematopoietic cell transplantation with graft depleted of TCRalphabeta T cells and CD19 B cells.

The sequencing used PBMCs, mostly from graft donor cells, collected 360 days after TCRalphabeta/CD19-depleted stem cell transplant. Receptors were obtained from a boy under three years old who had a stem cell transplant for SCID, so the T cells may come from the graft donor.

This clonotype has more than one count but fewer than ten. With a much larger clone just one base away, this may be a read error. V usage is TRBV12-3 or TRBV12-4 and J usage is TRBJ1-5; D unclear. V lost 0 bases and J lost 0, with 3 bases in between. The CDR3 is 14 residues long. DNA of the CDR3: TGTGCCAGCAGTTTAGCCGATAGCAATCAGCCCCAGCATTTT. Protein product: CASSLADSNQPQHF.

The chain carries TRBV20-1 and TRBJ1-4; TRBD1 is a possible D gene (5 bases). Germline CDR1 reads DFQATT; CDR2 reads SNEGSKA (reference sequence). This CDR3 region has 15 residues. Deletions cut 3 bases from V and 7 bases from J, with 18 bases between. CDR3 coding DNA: TGCAGTGCTAGCGAGGCGCAGGGAGCACGTGAAAAACTGTTTTTT. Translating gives CSASEAQGAREKLFF.

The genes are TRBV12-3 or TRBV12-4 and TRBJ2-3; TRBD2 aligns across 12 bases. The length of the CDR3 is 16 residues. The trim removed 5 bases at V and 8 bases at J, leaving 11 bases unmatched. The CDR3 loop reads CASSLPTSGGPSTQYF. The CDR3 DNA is TGTGCCAGCAGTCTACCGACTAGCGGGGGCCCTAGTACGCAGTATTTT.

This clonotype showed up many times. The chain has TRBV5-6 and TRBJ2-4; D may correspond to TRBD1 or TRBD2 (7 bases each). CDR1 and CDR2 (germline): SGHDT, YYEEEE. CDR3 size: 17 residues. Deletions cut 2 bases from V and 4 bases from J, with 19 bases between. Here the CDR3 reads CASSFRAAGTAKNIQYF. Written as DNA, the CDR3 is TGTGCCAGCAGCTTCCGGGCAGCGGGGACAGCAAAAAACATTCAGTACTTC.

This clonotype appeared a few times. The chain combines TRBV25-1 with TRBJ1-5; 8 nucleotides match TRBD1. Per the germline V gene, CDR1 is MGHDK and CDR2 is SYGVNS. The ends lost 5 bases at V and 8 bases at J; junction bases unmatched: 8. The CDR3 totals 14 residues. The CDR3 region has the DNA TGTGCCAGCAGTAGACAGGGGTTGTTTGAGCCCCAGCATTTT. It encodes CASSRQGLFEPQHF. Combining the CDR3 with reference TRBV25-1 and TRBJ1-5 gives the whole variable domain EADIYQTPRYLVIGTGKKITLECSQTMGHDKMYWYQQDPGMELHLIHYSYGVNSTEKGDLSSESTVSRIRTEHFPLTLESARPSHTSQYLCASSRQGLFEPQHFGDGTRLSIL.

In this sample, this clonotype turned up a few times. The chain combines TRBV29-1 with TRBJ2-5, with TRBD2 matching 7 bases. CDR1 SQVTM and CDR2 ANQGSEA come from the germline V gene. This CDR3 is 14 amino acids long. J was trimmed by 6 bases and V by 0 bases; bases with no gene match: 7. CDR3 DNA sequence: TGCAGCGTTGAAGATGATGGGGGGGGAAAGACCCAGTACTTC. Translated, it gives CSVEDDGGGKTQYF.

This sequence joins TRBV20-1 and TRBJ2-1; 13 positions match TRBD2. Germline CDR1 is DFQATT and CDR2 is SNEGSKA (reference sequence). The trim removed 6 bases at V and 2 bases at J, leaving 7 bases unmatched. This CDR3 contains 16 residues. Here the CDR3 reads CSARRGLAGAYNEQFF. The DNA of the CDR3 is TGCAGTGCCCGAAGAGGACTAGCGGGGGCCTACAATGAGCAGTTCTTC.

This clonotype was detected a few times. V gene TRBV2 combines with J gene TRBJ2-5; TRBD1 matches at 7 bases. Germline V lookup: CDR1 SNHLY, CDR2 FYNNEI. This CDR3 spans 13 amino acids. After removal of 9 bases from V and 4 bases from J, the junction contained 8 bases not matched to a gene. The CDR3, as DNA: TGTGCCAGTTCGACAGGGCTGCCAGAGACCCAGTACTTC. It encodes CASSTGLPETQYF.

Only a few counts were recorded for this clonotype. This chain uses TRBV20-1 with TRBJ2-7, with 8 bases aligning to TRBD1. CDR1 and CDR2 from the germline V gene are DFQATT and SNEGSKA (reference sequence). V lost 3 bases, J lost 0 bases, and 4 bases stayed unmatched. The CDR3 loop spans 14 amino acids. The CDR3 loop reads CSASHRGTSYEQYF. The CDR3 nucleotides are TGCAGTGCTAGCCACAGGGGGACCTCCTACGAGCAGTACTTC.

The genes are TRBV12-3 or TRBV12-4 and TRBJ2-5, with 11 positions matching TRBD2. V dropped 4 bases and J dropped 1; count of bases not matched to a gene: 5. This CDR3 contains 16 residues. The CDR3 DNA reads TGTGCCAGCAGTTCTCCGGGACTAGCGGTCCAAGAGACCCAGTACTTC. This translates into CASSSPGLAVQETQYF.

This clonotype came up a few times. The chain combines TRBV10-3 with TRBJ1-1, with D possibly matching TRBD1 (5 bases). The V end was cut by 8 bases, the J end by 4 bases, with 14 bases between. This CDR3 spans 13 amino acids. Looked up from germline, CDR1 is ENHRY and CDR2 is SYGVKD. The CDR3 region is CAIAESGGTEAFF. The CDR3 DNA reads TGTGCCATCGCAGAATCGGGGGGCACTGAAGCTTTCTTT.

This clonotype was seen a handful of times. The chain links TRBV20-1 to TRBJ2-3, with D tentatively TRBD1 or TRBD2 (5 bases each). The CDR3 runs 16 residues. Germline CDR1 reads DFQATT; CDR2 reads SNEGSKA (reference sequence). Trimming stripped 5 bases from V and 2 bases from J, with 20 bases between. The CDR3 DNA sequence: TGCAGTGCTTCCAGGGACGGACTTTTTTTCACAGATACGCAGTATTTT. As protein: CSASRDGLFFTDTQYF.

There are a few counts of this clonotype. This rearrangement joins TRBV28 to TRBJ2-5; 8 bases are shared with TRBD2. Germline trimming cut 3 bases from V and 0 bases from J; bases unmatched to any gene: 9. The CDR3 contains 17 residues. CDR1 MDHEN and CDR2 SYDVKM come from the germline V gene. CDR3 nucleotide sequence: TGTGCCAGCAGTTTCCCATTAGCGGGGCGGTACCAAGAGACCCAGTACTTC. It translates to CASSFPLAGRYQETQYF.

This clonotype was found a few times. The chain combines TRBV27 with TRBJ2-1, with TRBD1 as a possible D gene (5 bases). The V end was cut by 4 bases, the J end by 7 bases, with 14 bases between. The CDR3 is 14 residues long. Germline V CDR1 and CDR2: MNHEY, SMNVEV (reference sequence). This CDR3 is CASSSDIWPNEQFF. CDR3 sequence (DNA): TGTGCCAGCAGTTCGGACATATGGCCAAATGAGCAGTTCTTC.

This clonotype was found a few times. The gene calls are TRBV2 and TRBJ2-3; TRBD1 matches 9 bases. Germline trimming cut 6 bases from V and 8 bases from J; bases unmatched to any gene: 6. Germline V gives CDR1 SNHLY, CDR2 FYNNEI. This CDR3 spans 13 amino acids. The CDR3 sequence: CASRGQGSGTQYF. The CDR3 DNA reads TGTGCCAGCAGGGGACAGGGCTCGGGTACGCAGTATTTT.

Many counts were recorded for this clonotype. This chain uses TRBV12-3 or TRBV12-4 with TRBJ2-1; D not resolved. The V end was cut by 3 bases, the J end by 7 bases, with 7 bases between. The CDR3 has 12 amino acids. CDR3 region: CASSFSRNEQFF. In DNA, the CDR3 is TGTGCCAGCAGTTTTTCACGAAATGAGCAGTTCTTC.

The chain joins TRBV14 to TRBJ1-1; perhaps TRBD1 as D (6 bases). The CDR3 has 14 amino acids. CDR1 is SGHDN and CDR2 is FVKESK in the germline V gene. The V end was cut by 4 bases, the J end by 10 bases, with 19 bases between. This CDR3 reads CASSPLGAGDSAFF. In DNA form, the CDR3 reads TGTGCCAGCAGCCCTCTGGGGGCAGGGGATTCAGCTTTCTTT.

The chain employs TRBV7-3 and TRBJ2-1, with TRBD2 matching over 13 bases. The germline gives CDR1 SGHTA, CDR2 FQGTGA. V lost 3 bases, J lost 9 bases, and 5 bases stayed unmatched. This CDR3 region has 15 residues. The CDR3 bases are TGTGCCAGCAGCTTTACTAGCGGGGGGGCCGTTGAGCAGTTCTTC. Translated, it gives CASSFTSGGAVEQFF. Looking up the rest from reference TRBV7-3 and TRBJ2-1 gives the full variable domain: GAGVSQTPSNKVTEKGKYVELRCDPISGHTALYWYRQSLGQGPEFLIYFQGTGAADDSGLPNDRFFAVRPEGSVSTLKIQRTERGDSAVYLCASSFTSGGAVEQFFGPGTRLTVL.

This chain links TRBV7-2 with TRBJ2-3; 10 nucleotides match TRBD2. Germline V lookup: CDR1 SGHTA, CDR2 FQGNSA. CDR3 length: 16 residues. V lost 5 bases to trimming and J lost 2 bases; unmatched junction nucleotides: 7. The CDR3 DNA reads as TGTGCCAGCAGCCAGGGGCTAGCGGGGGCCACAGATACGCAGTATTTT. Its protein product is CASSQGLAGATDTQYF.

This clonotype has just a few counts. The CDR3 sequence is CASSRAWTGDQETQYF. The CDR3 DNA sequence: TGCGCCAGCAGCCGAGCGTGGACAGGGGACCAAGAGACCCAGTACTTC. This chain connects TRBV4-3 to TRBJ2-5; 9 bases line up with TRBD1. Germline V lookup: CDR1 LGHNA, CDR2 YSLEER. Germline trimming cut 4 bases from V and 0 bases from J; bases unmatched to any gene: 6. The CDR3 sequence is 16 residues long.

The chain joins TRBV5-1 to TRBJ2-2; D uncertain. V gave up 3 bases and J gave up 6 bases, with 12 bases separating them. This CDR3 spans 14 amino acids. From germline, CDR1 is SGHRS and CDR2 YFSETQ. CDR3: CASSSRPDSGELFF. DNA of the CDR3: TGCGCCAGCAGCTCCCGGCCCGACTCCGGGGAGCTGTTTTTT.

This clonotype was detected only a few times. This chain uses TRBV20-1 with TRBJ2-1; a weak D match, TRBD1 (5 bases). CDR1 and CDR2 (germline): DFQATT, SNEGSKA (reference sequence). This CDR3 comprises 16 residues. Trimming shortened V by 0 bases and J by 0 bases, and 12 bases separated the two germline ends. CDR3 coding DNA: TGCAGTGCTAGAGATCCCAGGGTCGGCTCCTACAATGAGCAGTTCTTC. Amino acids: CSARDPRVGSYNEQFF.

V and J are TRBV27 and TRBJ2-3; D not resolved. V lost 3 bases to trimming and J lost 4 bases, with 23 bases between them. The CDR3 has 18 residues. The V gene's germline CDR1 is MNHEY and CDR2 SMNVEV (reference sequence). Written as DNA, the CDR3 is TGTGCCAGCAGTTTCTCATTATCCCTCGCGGATGCGGCAGATACGCAGTATTTT. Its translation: CASSFSLSLADAADTQYF.

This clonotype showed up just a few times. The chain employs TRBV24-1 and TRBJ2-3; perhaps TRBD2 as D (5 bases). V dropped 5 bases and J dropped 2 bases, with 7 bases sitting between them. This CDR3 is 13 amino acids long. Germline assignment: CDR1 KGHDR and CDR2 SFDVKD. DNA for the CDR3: TGTGCCACCAGTGGGACTCCCACAGATACGCAGTATTTT. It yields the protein CATSGTPTDTQYF.

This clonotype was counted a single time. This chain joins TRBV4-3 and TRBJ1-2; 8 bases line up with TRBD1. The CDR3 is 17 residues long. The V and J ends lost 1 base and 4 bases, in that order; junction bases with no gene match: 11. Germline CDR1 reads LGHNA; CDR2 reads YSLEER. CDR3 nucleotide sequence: TGCGCCAGCAGCCAAGGCCGGACAGGGCCTCTGCGCTATGGCTACACCTTC. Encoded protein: CASSQGRTGPLRYGYTF.

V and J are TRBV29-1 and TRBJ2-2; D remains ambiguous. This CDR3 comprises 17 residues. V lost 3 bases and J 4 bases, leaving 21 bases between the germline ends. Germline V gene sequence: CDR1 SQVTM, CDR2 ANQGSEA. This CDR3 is CSVDPDTRGLGTGELFF. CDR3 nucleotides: TGCAGCGTTGATCCGGATACCCGAGGTCTGGGCACCGGGGAGCTGTTTTTT.

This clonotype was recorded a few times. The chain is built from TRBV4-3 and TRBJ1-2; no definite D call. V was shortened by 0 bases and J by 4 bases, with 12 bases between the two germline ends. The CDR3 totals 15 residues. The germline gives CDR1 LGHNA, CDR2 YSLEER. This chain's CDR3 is CASSQDRMGPYGYTF. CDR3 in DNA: TGCGCCAGCAGCCAAGATAGGATGGGTCCCTATGGCTACACCTTC.

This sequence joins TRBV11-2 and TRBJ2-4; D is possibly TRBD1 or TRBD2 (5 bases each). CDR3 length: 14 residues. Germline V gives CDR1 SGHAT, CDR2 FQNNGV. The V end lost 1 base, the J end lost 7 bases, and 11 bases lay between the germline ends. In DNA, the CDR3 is TGTGCCAGCAGCTTAGGGGCAGGGAGCAACATTCAGTACTTC. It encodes CASSLGAGSNIQYF.

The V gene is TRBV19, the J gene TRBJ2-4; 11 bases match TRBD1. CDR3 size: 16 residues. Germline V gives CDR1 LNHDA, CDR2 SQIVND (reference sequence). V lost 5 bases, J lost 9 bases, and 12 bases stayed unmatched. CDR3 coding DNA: TGTGCCAGTAGTCCAACGGGACAGGGGGAAGTTGGCATTCAGTACTTC. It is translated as CASSPTGQGEVGIQYF.